These 21 T cell receptor beta chains share one sample of origin, sequenced in a study of blood T cell repertoires in COVID-19. Clones were sequenced by immunoSEQ multiplex PCR, and TCRdb holds only the in-frame ones, with some missing. Here the sample spans fewer than 300,000 clones, approximately 93% being singletons. Sequencing was carried out using peripheral blood. Receptors originate from a woman aged 30 to 39 with COVID-19, enrolled during active disease.

DNA of the CDR3: TGTGCCATCAGTGGGACAGAAAAAAACATTCAGTACTTC. Protein product: CAISGTEKNIQYF. The chain is built from TRBV10-3 and TRBJ2-4, with D possibly matching TRBD1 (6 bases). This CDR3 region has 13 residues. V lost 4 bases, J lost 4 bases, and 8 bases lay in between. Per the germline V gene, CDR1 is ENHRY and CDR2 is SYGVKD.

The chain couples TRBV19 to TRBJ2-7; D call uncertain. The CDR3 runs 16 residues. CDR1 and CDR2 from the germline V gene are LNHDA and SQIVND (reference sequence). Deletions cut 1 base from V and 0 bases from J, with 13 bases between. CDR3 sequence: CASSIVPNPNSYEQYF. In DNA form, the CDR3 reads TGTGCCAGTAGTATAGTCCCCAATCCAAACTCCTACGAGCAGTACTTC.

This rearrangement joins TRBV7-2 to TRBJ1-6; D is unresolved. V dropped 4 bases and J dropped 0 bases, with 7 bases sitting between them. CDR1 and CDR2 (germline): SGHTA, FQGNSA. CDR3 length: 15 residues. This CDR3 is CASSSESSYNSPLHF. CDR3 coding DNA: TGTGCCAGCAGCTCGGAGAGCTCCTATAATTCACCCCTCCACTTT. Based on the CDR3 plus reference TRBV7-2 and TRBJ1-6, the full variable domain is GAGVSQSPSNKVTEKGKDVELRCDPISGHTALYWYRQSLGQGLEFLIYFQGNSAPDKSGLPSDRFSAERTGGSVSTLTIQRTQQEDSAVYLCASSSESSYNSPLHFGNGTRLTVT.

V is TRBV6-1 and J is TRBJ2-6; 10 bases are shared with TRBD1. The CDR3 covers 16 residues. Per the germline V gene, CDR1 is MNHNS and CDR2 is SASEGT. The trim removed 3 bases at V and 2 bases at J, leaving 1 base unmatched. In nucleotides, the CDR3 is TGTGCCAGCAGTGAGACAGGGGGCACTGGGGCCAACGTCCTGACTTTC. Its translation is CASSETGGTGANVLTF.

The chain carries TRBV19 and TRBJ1-2; weak D call: TRBD1 (5 bases). In germline, CDR1 is LNHDA, CDR2 SQIVND (reference sequence). The CDR3 covers 14 residues. The V end lost 5 bases, the J end lost 6 bases, and 16 bases lay between the germline ends. This CDR3 reads CASSGRDFRDGYTF. CDR3 coding DNA: TGTGCCAGTAGTGGACGGGACTTCCGAGATGGCTACACCTTC.

The chain has TRBV7-6 and TRBJ2-2, with a possible D match to TRBD2 (6 bases). V was trimmed by 4 bases and J by 4 bases, leaving 13 bases between them. Per the germline V gene, CDR1 is SGHVS and CDR2 is FNYEAQ. CDR3 length: 15 amino acids. CDR3 region: CASSSGSIGTGELFF. The CDR3 region has the DNA TGTGCCAGCAGCTCCGGGAGTATTGGCACCGGGGAGCTGTTTTTT.

CDR3 loop: CASSLAADNQPQHF. The CDR3 DNA reads TGTGCCAGCAGCTTAGCGGCAGACAATCAGCCCCAGCATTTT. The chain couples TRBV7-9 to TRBJ1-5, with no clear D. Germline CDR1 and CDR2: SEHNR and FQNEAQ (reference sequence). The CDR3 runs 14 residues. V dropped 0 bases and J dropped 3 bases, with 6 bases sitting between them. Based on the CDR3 plus reference TRBV7-9 and TRBJ1-5, the full variable domain is DTGVSQNPRHKITKRGQNVTFRCDPISEHNRLYWYRQTLGQGPEFLTYFQNEAQLEKSRLLSDRFSAERPKGSFSTLEIQRTEQGDSAMYLCASSLAADNQPQHFGDGTRLSIL.

The chain has TRBV19 and TRBJ1-1; TRBD1 is a possible D gene (5 bases). The ends were cut back, 7 bases at V and 4 bases at J, with 16 bases in the middle. The germline V gene encodes CDR1 LNHDA and CDR2 SQIVND (reference sequence). The CDR3 spans 14 residues. The CDR3 DNA follows: TGTGCCAGTATGGCAAGGGGCTTGGGCACTGAAGCTTTCTTT. Residues: CASMARGLGTEAFF.

The rearrangement joins TRBV7-8 to TRBJ2-5; possible D gene TRBD2, 6 bases. The germline V and J ends were trimmed by 2 bases and 1 base, with 17 bases remaining between them. The germline CDR1 and CDR2 sequences are SGHVS and FQNEAQ. CDR3 length: 17 residues. CDR3 loop: CASSLIPPGEIQETQYF. The CDR3 nucleotides read TGTGCCAGCAGCTTAATCCCGCCGGGAGAGATCCAAGAGACCCAGTACTTC.

J is TRBJ2-3 and V is TRBV6-5; 7 bases match TRBD1. This CDR3 region has 12 residues. The junction had 4 bases not matched to a gene; V was cut back by 7 bases and J by 6 bases. Germline V gene lookup returns CDR1 MNHEY and CDR2 SVGAGI. CDR3 sequence reads: CASKGGSDTQYF. CDR3 DNA: TGTGCCAGCAAAGGGGGCAGCGATACGCAGTATTTT.

This chain links TRBV4-2 with TRBJ1-3, with D possibly TRBD1 on 5 matching bases. The CDR3 has 17 amino acids. Per the germline V gene, CDR1 is LGHNA and CDR2 is YNFKEQ. V gave up 5 bases and J gave up 7 bases, with 24 bases separating them. In DNA, the CDR3 is TGTGCCAGCAGCAGGACAACTCTTTTTCAACTGGAGAACACCATATATTTT. Protein: CASSRTTLFQLENTIYF.

This chain joins TRBV27 and TRBJ1-2, with a tentative D call TRBD1 (6 bases). V lost 5 bases and J lost 7, with 20 bases in between. The CDR3 extends over 15 amino acids. The V gene's germline CDR1 is MNHEY and CDR2 SMNVEV (reference sequence). CDR3 sequence (DNA): TGTGCCAGCAGTCTCCAGACAGGTCCTGAATTTGGCTACACCTTC. Translating gives CASSLQTGPEFGYTF.

The chain's CDR3 is CASSYGLAGEQYF. CDR3 in DNA: TGTGCCAGCAGTTATGGGCTAGCGGGAGAGCAGTACTTC. The chain recombines TRBV6-5 with TRBJ2-7; 9 positions match TRBD2. CDR1 is MNHEY and CDR2 is SVGAGI in the germline V gene. Trimming at V came to 3 bases and at J to 7 bases, leaving 4 bases not matched to a gene. The length of the CDR3 is 13 residues.

The chain combines TRBV2 with TRBJ1-2; D is ambiguous. In germline, CDR1 is SNHLY, CDR2 FYNNEI. Trimming took off 1 base at V and 3 bases at J, with 12 bases between the two ends. This CDR3 region has 15 residues. The CDR3 loop is CASSEGAGPYYGYTF. The CDR3 coding sequence is TGTGCCAGCAGTGAAGGGGCGGGCCCCTACTATGGCTACACCTTC.

The chain joins TRBV30 to TRBJ1-3, with D tentatively TRBD1 (5 bases). The CDR3 runs to 14 residues. The V end lost 0 bases, the J end lost 3 bases, and 9 bases lay between the germline ends. From germline, CDR1 is GTSNPN and CDR2 SVGIG (reference sequence). The CDR3 DNA sequence: TGTGCCTGGAGTGTACGGGGGGATGGAAACACCATATATTTT. Translating it yields CAWSVRGDGNTIYF.

This chain joins TRBV11-2 and TRBJ2-1, with TRBD2 matching over 11 bases. V lost 0 bases to trimming and J lost 8 bases; unmatched junction nucleotides: 6. Germline lookup yields CDR1 SGHAT and CDR2 FQNNGV. The CDR3 sequence is 16 residues long. CDR3 protein: CASSLELTSGIDEQFF. CDR3 in DNA: TGTGCCAGCAGCTTAGAATTGACTAGCGGGATTGATGAGCAGTTCTTC.

This clone was seen a few times. V gene TRBV18 combines with J gene TRBJ2-7, with 11 bases lining up with TRBD2. CDR3 length: 14 residues. With 4 bases clipped from V and 6 bases from J, the junction kept 5 bases outside the gene matches. CDR1 and CDR2 from the germline V gene are KGHSH and LQKENI. CDR3 in DNA: TGTGCCAGCTCACGCGGGACTAGCGGCCTCGAGCAGTACTTC. Residues: CASSRGTSGLEQYF.

This chain connects TRBV5-6 to TRBJ2-1, with 15 bases lining up with TRBD2. The germline V gene has CDR1 SGHDT and CDR2 YYEEEE. V was pared by 0 bases and J by 2 bases, with 3 bases of the junction left unmatched. The CDR3 extends over 18 amino acids. CDR3 DNA sequence: TGTGCCAGCAGCTTGGACGGACTAGCGGGAGGGCCCTACAATGAGCAGTTCTTC. It specifies CASSLDGLAGGPYNEQFF.

This clone was seen at least ten times. The chain employs TRBV6-4 and TRBJ2-6; D is unresolved. The CDR3 loop spans 14 amino acids. CDR1 MRHNA and CDR2 SNTAGT come from the germline V gene. Trimming cost V 3 bases and J 3 bases, with 6 bases left between them. The CDR3 DNA sequence: TGTGCCAGCAGTGAGGCAGGTGGGGCCAACGTCCTGACTTTC. It encodes CASSEAGGANVLTF.

The chain employs TRBV27 and TRBJ2-1; D not resolved. CDR1 and CDR2 (germline): MNHEY, SMNVEV (reference sequence). Trimming left V 2 bases short and J 12 bases short, with 14 bases between. This CDR3 has 13 amino acids. The CDR3 loop reads CASSLEVGVSQFF. The CDR3 DNA sequence: TGTGCCAGCAGTTTAGAAGTTGGAGTGTCGCAGTTCTTC.

J is TRBJ1-2 and V is TRBV11-2; D possibly corresponds to TRBD1 (6 bases). From germline, CDR1 is SGHAT and CDR2 FQNNGV. Trimming took 5 bases from V and 4 from J, leaving 11 bases between them. The CDR3 loop spans 13 amino acids. In DNA form, the CDR3 reads TGTGCCAGCAGCCCTGGACAGACCTATGGCTACACCTTC. This translates into CASSPGQTYGYTF.